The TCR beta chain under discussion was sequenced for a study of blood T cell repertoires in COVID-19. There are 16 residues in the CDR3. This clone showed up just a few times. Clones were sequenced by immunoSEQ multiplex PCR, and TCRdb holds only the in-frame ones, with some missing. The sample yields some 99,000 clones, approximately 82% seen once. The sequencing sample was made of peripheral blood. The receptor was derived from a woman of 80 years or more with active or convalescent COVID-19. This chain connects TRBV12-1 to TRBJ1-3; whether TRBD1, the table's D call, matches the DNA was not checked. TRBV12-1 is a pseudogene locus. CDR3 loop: CASSPRTGESGNTIYF. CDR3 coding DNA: TGTGCCAGCAGCCCTCGGACAGGGGAGTCGGGAAACACCATATATTTT.